This TCR beta chain was retrieved from a study of T cells after posttransplantation cyclophosphamide. Methotrexate plus calcineurin inhibitor accompanied controls' myeloablative marrow transplants; sampling was 1 year later. General study results and limits: Recipient CMV seropositivity and CMV reactivation strongly tracked TRB clonality. Donor CD8+ memory clones often dominated recipient blood repertoires at later times. Blood and skin or GI T cell repertoires showed limited TRB overlap.

With respect to this clone: Its matching antigen is unknown.

Germline-derived CDR1 and CDR2 are SGHTA and FQGNSA. The CDR3 covers 14 residues. V was pared by 1 base and J by 4 bases, with 10 bases between. Profiled with immunoSEQ multiplex PCR; TCRdb holds only in-frame clones, not every one. The repertoire holds 4,000 to 6,000 clones, with approximately 70% as singletons. The sequences come from PBMCs, collected 321 days after allogeneic stem cell transplant with calcineurin inhibitor and methotrexate. V and J are TRBV7-2 and TRBJ1-1, with a weak D call TRBD1 (5 bases). The sequence came from a female patient aged 45-60 years who received an allogeneic stem cell transplant from an unrelated donor, was CMV-positive, and had acute and chronic GVHD. Part of the T cells may come from the graft donor. In nucleotides, the CDR3 is TGTGCCAGCAGCTTAGGTGGCGGGGGCACTGAAGCTTTCTTT. As protein: CASSLGGGGTEAFF. The entire variable domain, with the rest obtained from reference TRBV7-2 and TRBJ1-1, is as follows: GAGVSQSPSNKVTEKGKDVELRCDPISGHTALYWYRQSLGQGLEFLIYFQGNSAPDKSGLPSDRFSAERTGGSVSTLTIQRTQQEDSAVYLCASSLGGGGTEAFFGQGTRLTVV.